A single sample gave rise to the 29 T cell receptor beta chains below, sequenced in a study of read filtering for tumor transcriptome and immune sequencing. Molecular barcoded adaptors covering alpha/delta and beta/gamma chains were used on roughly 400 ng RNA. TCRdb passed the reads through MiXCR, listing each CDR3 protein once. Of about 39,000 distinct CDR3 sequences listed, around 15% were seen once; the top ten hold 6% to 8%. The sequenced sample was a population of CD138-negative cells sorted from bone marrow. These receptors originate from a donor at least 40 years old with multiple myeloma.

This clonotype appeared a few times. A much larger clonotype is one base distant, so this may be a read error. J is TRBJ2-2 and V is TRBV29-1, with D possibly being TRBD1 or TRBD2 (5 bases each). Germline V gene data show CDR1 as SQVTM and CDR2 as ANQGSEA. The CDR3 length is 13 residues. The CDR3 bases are TGCAGCGCCAACAGGCTGAACACCGGGGAGCTGTCTTTT. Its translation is CSANRLNTGELSF.

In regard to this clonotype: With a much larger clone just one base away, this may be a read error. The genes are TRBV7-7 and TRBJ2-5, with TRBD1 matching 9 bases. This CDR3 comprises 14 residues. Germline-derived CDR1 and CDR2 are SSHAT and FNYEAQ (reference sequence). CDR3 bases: TGTGCTAGCAGCTTAGGCCGGGACAGGGAGTCCCAGTACTTC. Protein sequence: CASSLGRDRESQYF.

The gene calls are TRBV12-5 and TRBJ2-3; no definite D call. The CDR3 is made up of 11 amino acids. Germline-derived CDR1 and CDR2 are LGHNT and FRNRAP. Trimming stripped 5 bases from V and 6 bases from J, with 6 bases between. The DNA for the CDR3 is TGTGCTAGTGGTGTATATGATACGCAGTATTTT. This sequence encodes CASGVYDTQYF. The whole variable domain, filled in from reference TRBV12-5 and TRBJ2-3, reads DARVTQTPRHKVTEMGQEVTMRCQPILGHNTVFWYRQTMMQGLELLAYFRNRAPLDDSGMPKDRFSAEMPDATLATLKIQPSEPRDSAVYFCASGVYDTQYFGPGTRLTVL.

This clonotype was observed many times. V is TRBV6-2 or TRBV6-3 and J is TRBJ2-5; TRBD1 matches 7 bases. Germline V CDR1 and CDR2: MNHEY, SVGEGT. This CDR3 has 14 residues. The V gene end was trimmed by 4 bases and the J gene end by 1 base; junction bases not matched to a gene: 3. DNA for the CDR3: TGTGCCAGCAGTTCCGACAGGGTCCAAGAGACCCAGTACTTC. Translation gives CASSSDRVQETQYF.

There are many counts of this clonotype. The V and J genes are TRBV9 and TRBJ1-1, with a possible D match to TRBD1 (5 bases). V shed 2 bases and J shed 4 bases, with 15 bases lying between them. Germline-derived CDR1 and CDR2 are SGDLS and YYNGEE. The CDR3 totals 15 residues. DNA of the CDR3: TGTGCCAGCAGCGTGGGGCACAGGAGTGGCACTGAAGCTTTCTTT. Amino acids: CASSVGHRSGTEAFF.

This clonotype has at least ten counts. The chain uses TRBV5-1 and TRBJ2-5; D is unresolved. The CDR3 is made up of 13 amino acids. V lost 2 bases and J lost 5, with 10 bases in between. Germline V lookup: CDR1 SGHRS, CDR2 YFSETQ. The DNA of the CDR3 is TGCGCCAGCAGCTTCGGTGGCTCGGAGACCCAGTACTTC. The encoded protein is CASSFGGSETQYF.

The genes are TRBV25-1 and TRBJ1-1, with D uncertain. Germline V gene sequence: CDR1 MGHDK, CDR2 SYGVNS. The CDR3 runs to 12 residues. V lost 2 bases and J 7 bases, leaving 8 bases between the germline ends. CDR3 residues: CASSERGGEAFF. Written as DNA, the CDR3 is TGTGCCAGCAGTGAACGAGGAGGTGAAGCTTTCTTT.

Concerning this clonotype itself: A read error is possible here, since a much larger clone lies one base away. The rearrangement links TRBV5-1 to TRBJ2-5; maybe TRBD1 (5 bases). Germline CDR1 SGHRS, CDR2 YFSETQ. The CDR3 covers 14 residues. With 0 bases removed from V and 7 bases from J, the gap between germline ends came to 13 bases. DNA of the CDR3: TGCGCCAGCAGCTTGGGAACGTCTAGGGGGACCCAGTACTTC. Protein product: CASSLGTSRGTQYF.

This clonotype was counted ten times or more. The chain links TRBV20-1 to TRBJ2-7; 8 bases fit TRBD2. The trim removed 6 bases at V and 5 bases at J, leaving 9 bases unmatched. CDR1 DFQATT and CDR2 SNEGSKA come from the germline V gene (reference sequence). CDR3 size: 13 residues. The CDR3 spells CSALRAGAHEQYF. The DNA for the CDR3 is TGCAGTGCCTTGCGAGCGGGAGCCCACGAGCAGTACTTC.

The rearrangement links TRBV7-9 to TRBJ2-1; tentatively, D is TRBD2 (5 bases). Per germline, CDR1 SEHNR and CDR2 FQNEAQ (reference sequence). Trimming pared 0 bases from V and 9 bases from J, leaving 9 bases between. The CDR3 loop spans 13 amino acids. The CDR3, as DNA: TGTGCCAGCAGCTTAGCGGGAGTCACTGAGCAGTTCTTC. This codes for CASSLAGVTEQFF.

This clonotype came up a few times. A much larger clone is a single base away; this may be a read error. The CDR3 sequence: CASSESGGSTGELCF. CDR3 DNA sequence: TGCGCCAGCAGCGAGTCAGGGGGAAGCACCGGGGAGCTGTGTTTT. V gene TRBV5-1 combines with J gene TRBJ2-2; 7 bases align to TRBD1. From germline, CDR1 is SGHRS and CDR2 YFSETQ. This CDR3 contains 15 residues.

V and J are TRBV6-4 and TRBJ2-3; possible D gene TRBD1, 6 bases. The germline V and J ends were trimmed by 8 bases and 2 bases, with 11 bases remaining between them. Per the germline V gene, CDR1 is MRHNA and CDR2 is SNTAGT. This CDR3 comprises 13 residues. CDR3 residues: CASQDSSTDTQYF. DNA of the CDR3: TGTGCCAGCCAGGACAGTTCCACAGATACGCAGTATTTT.

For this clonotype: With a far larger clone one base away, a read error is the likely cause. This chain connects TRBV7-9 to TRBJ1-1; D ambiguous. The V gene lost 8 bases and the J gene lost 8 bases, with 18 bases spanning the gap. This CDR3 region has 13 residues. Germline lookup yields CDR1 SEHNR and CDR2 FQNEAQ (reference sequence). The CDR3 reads CASGYGLDREAFF. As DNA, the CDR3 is TGTGCCAGCGGCTACGGACTTGACCGGGAAGCTTTCTTT. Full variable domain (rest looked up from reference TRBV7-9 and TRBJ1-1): DTGVSQNPRHKITKRGQNVTFRCDPISEHNRLYWYRQTLGQGPEFLTYFQNEAQLEKSRLLSDRFSAERPKGSFSTLEIQRTEQGDSAMYLCASGYGLDREAFFGQGTRLTVV.

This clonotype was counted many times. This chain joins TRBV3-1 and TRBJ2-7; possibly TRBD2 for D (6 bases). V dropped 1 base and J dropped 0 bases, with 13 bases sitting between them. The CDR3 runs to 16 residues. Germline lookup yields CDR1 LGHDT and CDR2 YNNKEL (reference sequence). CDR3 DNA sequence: TGTGCCAGCAGCCAAGGTCCTAGCGCCGCCTCCTACGAGCAGTACTTC. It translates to CASSQGPSAASYEQYF.

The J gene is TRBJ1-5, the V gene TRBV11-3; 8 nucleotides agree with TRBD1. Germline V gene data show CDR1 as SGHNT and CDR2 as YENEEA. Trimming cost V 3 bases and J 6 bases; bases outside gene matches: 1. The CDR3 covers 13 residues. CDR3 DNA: TGTGCCAGCAGCTTGGACAGGGCTCAGCCCCAGCATTTT. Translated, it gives CASSLDRAQPQHF.

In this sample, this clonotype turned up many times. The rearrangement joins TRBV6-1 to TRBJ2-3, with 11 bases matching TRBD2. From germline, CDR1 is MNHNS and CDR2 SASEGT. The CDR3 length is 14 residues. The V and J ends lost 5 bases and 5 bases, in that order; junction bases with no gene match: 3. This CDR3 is CASSLAGGRDTQYF. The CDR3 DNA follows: TGTGCCAGCAGTTTAGCGGGGGGGAGAGATACGCAGTATTTT.

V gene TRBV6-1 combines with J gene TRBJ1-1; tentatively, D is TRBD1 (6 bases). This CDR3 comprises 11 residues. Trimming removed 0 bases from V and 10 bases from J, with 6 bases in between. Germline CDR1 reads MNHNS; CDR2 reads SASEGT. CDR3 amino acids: CASSEAGGAFF. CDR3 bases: TGTGCCAGCAGTGAAGCAGGGGGAGCTTTCTTT.

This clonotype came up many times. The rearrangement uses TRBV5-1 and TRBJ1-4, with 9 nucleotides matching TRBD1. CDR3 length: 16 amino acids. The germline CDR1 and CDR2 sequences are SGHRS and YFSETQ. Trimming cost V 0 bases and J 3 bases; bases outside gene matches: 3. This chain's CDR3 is CASSLGDRVPNEKLFF. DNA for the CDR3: TGCGCCAGCAGCTTGGGGGACAGGGTACCTAATGAAAAACTGTTTTTT.

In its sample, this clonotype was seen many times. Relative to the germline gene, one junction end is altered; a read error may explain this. The CDR3 sequence is CASSQYQNSEAFF. Written as DNA, the CDR3 is TGTGCCAGCAGCCAGTACCAGAACTCTGAAGCTTTCTTT. The V call is TRBV12-3 or TRBV12-4, the J call TRBJ1-1, with unresolved D. The CDR3 is 13 amino acids.

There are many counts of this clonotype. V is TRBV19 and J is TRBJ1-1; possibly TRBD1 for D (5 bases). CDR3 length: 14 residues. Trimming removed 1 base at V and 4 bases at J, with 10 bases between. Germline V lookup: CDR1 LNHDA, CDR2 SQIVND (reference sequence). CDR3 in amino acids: CASSIVPGGTEAFF. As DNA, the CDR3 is TGTGCCAGTAGTATAGTTCCGGGGGGCACTGAAGCTTTCTTT.

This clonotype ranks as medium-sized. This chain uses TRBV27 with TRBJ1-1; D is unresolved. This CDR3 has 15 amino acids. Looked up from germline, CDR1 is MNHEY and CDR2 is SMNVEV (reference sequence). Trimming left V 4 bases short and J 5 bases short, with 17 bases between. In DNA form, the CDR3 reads TGTGCCAGCAGTTCCCGCGGAGGGTGGCTTACTGAAGCTTTCTTT. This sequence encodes CASSSRGGWLTEAFF.

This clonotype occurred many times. CDR3 residues: CASSSPDRGGNIQYF. The CDR3 DNA is TGTGCCAGCAGTTCCCCGGACAGGGGAGGAAACATTCAGTACTTC. V is TRBV12-3 or TRBV12-4 and J is TRBJ2-4; TRBD1 matches 9 bases. The CDR3 is 15 residues long. V shed 4 bases, J shed 6 bases, and the junction held 7 bases outside the gene matches.

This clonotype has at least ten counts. This chain's CDR3 is CASSLRSGRYNTGELFF. Here the CDR3 DNA reads TGTGCCAGCAGCTTAAGAAGCGGGAGGTATAACACCGGGGAGCTGTTTTTT. The V and J genes are TRBV7-6 and TRBJ2-2; the match to TRBD2 covers 9 bases. Germline-derived CDR1 and CDR2 are SGHVS and FNYEAQ. J was trimmed by 2 bases and V by 2 bases; bases with no gene match: 6. The CDR3 consists of 17 residues.

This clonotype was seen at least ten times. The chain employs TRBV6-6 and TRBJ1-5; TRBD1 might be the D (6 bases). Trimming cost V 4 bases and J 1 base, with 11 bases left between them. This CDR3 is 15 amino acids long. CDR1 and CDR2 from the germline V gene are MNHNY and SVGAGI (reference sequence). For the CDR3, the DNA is TGTGCCAGCAGTTTTAAGGGGGAAAGCAATCAGCCCCAGCATTTT. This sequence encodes CASSFKGESNQPQHF.

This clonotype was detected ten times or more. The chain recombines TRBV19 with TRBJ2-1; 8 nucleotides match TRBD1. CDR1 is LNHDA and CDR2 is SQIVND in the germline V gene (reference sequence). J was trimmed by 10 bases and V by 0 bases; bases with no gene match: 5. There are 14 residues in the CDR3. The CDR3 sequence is CASSIDQGAGEQFF. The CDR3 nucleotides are TGTGCCAGTAGTATAGATCAGGGGGCAGGGGAGCAGTTCTTC.

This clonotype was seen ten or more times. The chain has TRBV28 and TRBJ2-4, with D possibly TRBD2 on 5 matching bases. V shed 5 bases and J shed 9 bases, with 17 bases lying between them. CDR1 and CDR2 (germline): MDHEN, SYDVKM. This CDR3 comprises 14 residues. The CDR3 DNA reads TGTGCCAGCAGTCCGCGGCTGACGGAGGCCATTCAGTACTTC. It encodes CASSPRLTEAIQYF.

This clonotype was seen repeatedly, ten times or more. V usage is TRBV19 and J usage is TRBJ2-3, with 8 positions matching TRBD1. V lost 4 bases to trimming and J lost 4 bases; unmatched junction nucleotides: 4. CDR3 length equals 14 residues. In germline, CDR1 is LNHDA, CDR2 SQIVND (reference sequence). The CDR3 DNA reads TGTGCCAGTAGTAACAGGGACAGGCCAGATACGCAGTATTTT. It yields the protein CASSNRDRPDTQYF.

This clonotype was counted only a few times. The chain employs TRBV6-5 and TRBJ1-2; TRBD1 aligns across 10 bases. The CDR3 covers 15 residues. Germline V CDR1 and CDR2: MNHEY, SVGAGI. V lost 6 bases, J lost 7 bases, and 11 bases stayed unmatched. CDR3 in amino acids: CASSRMGQGRIGYTF. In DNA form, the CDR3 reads TGTGCCAGCAGCCGAATGGGACAGGGGAGGATTGGCTACACCTTC.

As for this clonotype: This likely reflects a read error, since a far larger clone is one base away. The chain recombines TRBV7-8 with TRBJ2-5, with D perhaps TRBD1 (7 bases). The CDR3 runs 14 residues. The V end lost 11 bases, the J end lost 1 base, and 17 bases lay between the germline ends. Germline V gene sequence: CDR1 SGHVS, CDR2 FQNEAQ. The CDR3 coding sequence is TGTGCCGGCGGGACAGCGCTTCCCCAAGAGACCCAGTACTTC. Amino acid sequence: CAGGTALPQETQYF.